These 14 T cell receptor beta chains came from one sample sequenced in a study of human T cells and chemical hapten exposure. TCRdb reanalysed the RACE reads using MiXCR and keeps one entry per CDR3 protein. Of fewer than 200,000 distinct CDR3 sequences detected, roughly 25% appear once; the ten largest clones hold around 1.9%. Time point defined: patch test 3, about 24 weeks after DPC sensitization. The treatment: therapeutic diphenylcyclopropenone sensitization with weekly scalp DPC. The starting material was whole blood, obtained in connection with sensitization to the hapten diphenylcyclopropenone (DPC). These TCRs come from a woman between 18 and 29 years old with alopecia areata. Some clones in this sample may be carry-over from other donors' samples.

This chain joins TRBV5-1 and TRBJ2-5; D gene uncertain. The V end lost 0 bases, the J end lost 1 base, and 13 bases lay between the germline ends. This CDR3 has 16 residues. CDR1 and CDR2 (germline): SGHRS, YFSETQ. CDR3: CASSLAPIRPQETQYF. In DNA, the CDR3 is TGCGCCAGCAGCTTGGCACCAATAAGGCCCCAAGAGACCCAGTACTTC.

The CDR3 region has the DNA TGTGCCAGCAGCCAATCGGACGAGCAGTACTTC. It encodes CASSQSDEQYF. The chain employs TRBV4-2 and TRBJ2-7; D is undetermined. There are 11 residues in the CDR3. Germline assignment: CDR1 LGHNA and CDR2 YNFKEQ. The V gene lost 2 bases and the J gene lost 5 bases, with 4 bases spanning the gap.

The V and J genes are TRBV29-1 and TRBJ2-5; TRBD1 aligns across 8 bases. Germline CDR1 SQVTM, CDR2 ANQGSEA. V lost 6 bases, J lost 5 bases, and 11 bases stayed unmatched. This CDR3 is 14 amino acids long. CDR3: CSVVRAGGGETQYF. The CDR3 DNA reads as TGCAGCGTAGTACGCGCAGGGGGCGGGGAGACCCAGTACTTC.

In its sample, this clonotype was seen a few times. This chain joins TRBV29-1 and TRBJ1-1; 7 bases are a match to TRBD1. This CDR3 is built from 12 residues. Trimming cost V 8 bases and J 7 bases; bases outside gene matches: 10. The V gene's germline CDR1 is SQVTM and CDR2 ANQGSEA. The CDR3 DNA follows: TGCAGCTTCCGAGGGGGCGCGATTGAAGCTTTCTTT. As protein: CSFRGGAIEAFF.

In the case of this clonotype: This may be a read error, as it is one base from a much larger clone. This chain connects TRBV11-2 to TRBJ2-4; D assignment may be TRBD1 or TRBD2 (5 bases each). Germline V gene data show CDR1 as SGHAT and CDR2 as FQNNGV. The CDR3 loop spans 15 amino acids. Trimming cost V 10 bases and J 5 bases, with 21 bases left between them. The CDR3 loop is CANRPGLGGQNIQYF. The CDR3 DNA reads TGTGCCAACAGACCGGGGCTTGGGGGTCAAAACATTCAGTACTTC. Full variable domain (remainder filled in from reference TRBV11-2 and TRBJ2-4): EAGVAQSPRYKIIEKRQSVAFWCNPISGHATLYWYQQILGQGPKLLIQFQNNGVVDDSQLPKDRFSAERLKGVDSTLKIQPAKLEDSAVYLCANRPGLGGQNIQYFGAGTRLSVL.

This chain connects TRBV4-2 to TRBJ2-5; D perhaps matches TRBD1 (5 bases). From germline, CDR1 is LGHNA and CDR2 YNFKEQ. The CDR3 totals 12 residues. V dropped 4 bases and J dropped 4 bases, with 7 bases sitting between them. The CDR3 is CASSRGRETQYF. DNA for the CDR3: TGTGCCAGCAGCCGGGGCCGAGAGACCCAGTACTTC.

This clonotype was recorded a few times. The chain employs TRBV7-2 and TRBJ2-5; D tentatively reads TRBD1 or TRBD2 (5 bases each). The CDR3 is 12 amino acids. V shed 5 bases and J shed 7 bases, with 11 bases lying between them. Germline CDR1 and CDR2: SGHTA and FQGNSA. CDR3 protein: CASSTRDRTQYF. The CDR3 bases are TGTGCCAGCAGCACCCGGGACCGGACCCAGTACTTC.

CDR3 in amino acids: CAIMGQTGINYGYTF. CDR3 DNA: TGTGCCATCATGGGCCAGACAGGGATTAACTATGGCTACACCTTC. The chain combines TRBV10-3 with TRBJ1-2; TRBD1 matches at 7 bases. This CDR3 comprises 15 residues. With 7 bases clipped from V and 1 base from J, the junction kept 9 bases outside the gene matches. Germline V lookup: CDR1 ENHRY, CDR2 SYGVKD.

The gene calls are TRBV4-2 and TRBJ2-3, with D hard to call. Germline CDR1 and CDR2: LGHNA and YNFKEQ. Between the trimmed V and J ends, which lost 1 base and 8 bases, there was a span of 7 bases. This CDR3 comprises 12 residues. This CDR3 reads CASSQVGATQYF. The CDR3, as DNA: TGTGCCAGCAGCCAAGTCGGAGCTACGCAGTATTTT.

The chain couples TRBV6-4 to TRBJ2-1; TRBD2 matches at 10 bases. V lost 9 bases, J lost 4 bases, and 6 bases stayed unmatched. The CDR3 runs 14 residues. The germline V gene encodes CDR1 MRHNA and CDR2 SNTAGT. CDR3 nucleotide sequence: TGTGCCAGTGCCCCACTAGCGGGATACAATGAGCAGTTCTTC. Amino acids: CASAPLAGYNEQFF.

The chain carries TRBV9 and TRBJ2-7; no clear D gene. CDR3 size: 13 residues. The germline V gene has CDR1 SGDLS and CDR2 YYNGEE. The V and J ends lost 1 base and 5 bases respectively, with 10 bases between them. CDR3 in amino acids: CASSVNIGNEQYF. The CDR3 DNA follows: TGTGCCAGCAGCGTAAACATAGGGAACGAGCAGTACTTC.

This clonotype came up a few times. This chain connects TRBV7-8 to TRBJ2-7; no clear D. Germline CDR1 is SGHVS and CDR2 is FQNEAQ. This CDR3 has 14 residues. V was clipped by 3 bases and J by 0 bases, with 9 bases between them. The CDR3 DNA reads as TGTGCCAGCAGCTTTACCGTAACCTCCTACGAGCAGTACTTC. Translating it yields CASSFTVTSYEQYF.

The chain links TRBV2 to TRBJ1-1; D may be TRBD1 (5 bases). V gave up 3 bases and J gave up 1 base, with 9 bases separating them. This CDR3 is 14 amino acids long. The germline V gene encodes CDR1 SNHLY and CDR2 FYNNEI. For the CDR3, the DNA is TGTGCCAGCAGTGAGGGACTCACGAACACTGAAGCTTTCTTT. It yields the protein CASSEGLTNTEAFF.

This clonotype has a handful of counts. The chain joins TRBV7-8 to TRBJ2-3, with D tentatively TRBD2 (5 bases). Trimming stripped 3 bases from V and 0 bases from J, with 13 bases between. This CDR3 is 16 amino acids long. CDR1 is SGHVS, CDR2 FQNEAQ, per germline. The CDR3 DNA is TGTGCCAGCAGCTTGGGGTCTAGGACTAGCACAGATACGCAGTATTTT. Its protein is CASSLGSRTSTDTQYF.